A single sample is the source of the 27 T cell receptor beta chains below, sequenced in a study of breast tumors, draining lymph nodes, adjacent tissues (dated by TCRdb to 2015 to 2016). The lymph node samples were taken from the axillary draining lymph nodes of breast cancer patients. The library relied on multiplex PCR. Sequencing took place on an Illumina HiSeq 2000. The raw public data were reprocessed by TCRdb itself: fastp quality trimming at Q25, MiXCR clonotype calling, in-frame beta chains only. Each CDR3 protein appears once, grouped with its most common genes and DNA. This sample gives some 130,000 distinct CDR3 sequences in total; 21% of them show up just once. Together, the top ten hold roughly 2% of the sample. The sequenced material came from axillary lymph node tissue. The receptors derive from a female donor with breast cancer. Some clones in this sample may be carry-over from other donors' samples.

Ten or more counts support this clonotype. The chain has TRBV5-1 and TRBJ2-7; 7 bases line up with TRBD2. Germline values: CDR1 SGHRS, CDR2 YFSETQ. This CDR3 region has 13 residues. V dropped 0 bases and J dropped 5; count of bases not matched to a gene: 2. CDR3 sequence (DNA): TGCGCCAGCAGCTTGGGCGGGAGCAACGAGCAGTACTTC. Translation: CASSLGGSNEQYF.

The sample holds many counts of this clonotype. The rearrangement joins TRBV3-1 to TRBJ2-7; the D gene could be TRBD1 or TRBD2 (5 bases each). This CDR3 spans 14 amino acids. Per the germline V gene, CDR1 is LGHDT and CDR2 is YNNKEL (reference sequence). V was shortened by 0 bases and J by 4 bases, with 10 bases between the two germline ends. This chain's CDR3 is CASSQDRDLYEQYF. CDR3 DNA sequence: TGTGCCAGCAGCCAAGATCGGGACCTTTACGAGCAGTACTTC.

This clonotype was detected only a few times. The J gene is TRBJ2-3, the V gene TRBV27; 11 bases agree with TRBD2. Germline-derived CDR1 and CDR2 are MNHEY and SMNVEV (reference sequence). After removal of 2 bases from V and 4 bases from J, the junction contained 5 bases not matched to a gene. The CDR3 length is 16 residues. The CDR3 sequence: CASSLASGRRADTQYF. CDR3 bases: TGTGCCAGCAGTTTAGCTAGCGGGAGGCGGGCAGATACGCAGTATTTT.

This clonotype was counted many times. The rearrangement links TRBV12-3 or TRBV12-4 to TRBJ2-2; D not certain. The CDR3 runs to 12 residues. V was shortened by 3 bases and J by 8 bases, with 7 bases between the two germline ends. In nucleotides, the CDR3 is TGTGCCAGCAGTTTGGGCCTGGGGGAGCTGTTTTTT. It yields the protein CASSLGLGELFF.

This clonotype appeared many times. This chain joins TRBV11-2 and TRBJ2-7; a weak D match, TRBD2 (6 bases). V lost 5 bases and J lost 1, with 18 bases in between. This CDR3 comprises 16 residues. From germline, CDR1 is SGHAT and CDR2 FQNNGV. In DNA, the CDR3 is TGTGCCAGCAGCCCCTACGGGAGAACCGGTTCCTACGAGCAGTACTTC. This gives the protein CASSPYGRTGSYEQYF. Full variable domain (missing parts from reference TRBV11-2 and TRBJ2-7): EAGVAQSPRYKIIEKRQSVAFWCNPISGHATLYWYQQILGQGPKLLIQFQNNGVVDDSQLPKDRFSAERLKGVDSTLKIQPAKLEDSAVYLCASSPYGRTGSYEQYFGPGTRLTVT.

This clonotype was detected ten times or more. The chain has TRBV6-2 or TRBV6-3 and TRBJ2-7; TRBD2 matches 7 bases. The CDR3 consists of 13 residues. The trim removed 0 bases at V and 5 bases at J, leaving 1 base unmatched. Germline V gives CDR1 MNHEY, CDR2 SVGEGT. CDR3 sequence reads: CASSYSTSNEQYF. In DNA form, the CDR3 reads TGTGCCAGCAGTTACTCGACTAGCAACGAGCAGTACTTC.

This clonotype was seen ten or more times. The genes are TRBV20-1 and TRBJ2-7; 11 bases match TRBD2. Trimming cost V 6 bases and J 4 bases; bases outside gene matches: 17. Looked up from germline, CDR1 is DFQATT and CDR2 is SNEGSKA (reference sequence). The CDR3 consists of 17 residues. CDR3 region: CSAKGGLAGGGTYEQYF. In nucleotides, the CDR3 is TGCAGTGCAAAGGGGGGGCTAGCGGGAGGAGGGACTTACGAGCAGTACTTC.

For this clonotype: One base away lies a much larger clone, so this may be a sequencing read error. Without the conserved terminal phenylalanine or tryptophan, this CDR3 likely stems from a read error. The chain is built from TRBV11-3 and TRBJ2-2; TRBD2 matches at 10 bases. The length of the CDR3 is 16 residues. Germline CDR1 reads SGHNT; CDR2 reads YENEEA. Losses at the gene ends were 5 bases for V and 1 base for J; bases not matched to a gene: 4. The CDR3 DNA sequence: TGTGCCAGCAGCCCCCGACTAGCGGGGAACACCGGGGAGCTGTTTTCT. Its protein is CASSPRLAGNTGELFS.

This clonotype came up many times. V gene TRBV6-1 combines with J gene TRBJ1-3, with D possibly TRBD1 on 5 matching bases. Germline lookup yields CDR1 MNHNS and CDR2 SASEGT. Trimming pared 6 bases from V and 0 bases from J, leaving 12 bases between. The CDR3 extends over 15 amino acids. The CDR3 loop is CASSSGHLSGNTIYF. DNA for the CDR3: TGTGCCAGCAGCTCAGGACACCTCTCTGGAAACACCATATATTTT.

The sample holds many counts of this clonotype. This sequence joins TRBV29-1 and TRBJ1-2; D is perhaps TRBD1 (5 bases). The CDR3 runs 13 residues. V was clipped by 7 bases and J by 1 base, with 13 bases between them. CDR1 and CDR2 (germline): SQVTM, ANQGSEA. The CDR3 reads CSAWDYRNYGYTF. The CDR3 DNA reads as TGCAGCGCCTGGGACTACCGTAACTATGGCTACACCTTC.

Many counts were recorded for this clonotype. The chain couples TRBV5-1 to TRBJ2-2, with D possibly being TRBD1 or TRBD2 (6 bases each). The CDR3 contains 14 residues. V lost 0 bases and J lost 5, with 8 bases in between. Per germline, CDR1 SGHRS and CDR2 YFSETQ. CDR3 in amino acids: CASSLEGGTGELFF. The DNA for the CDR3 is TGCGCCAGCAGCTTGGAAGGGGGGACCGGGGAGCTGTTTTTT. The complete variable domain, with remaining parts taken from reference TRBV5-1 and TRBJ2-2, reads KAGVTQTPRYLIKTRGQQVTLSCSPISGHRSVSWYQQTPGQGLQFLFEYFSETQRNKGNFPGRFSGRQFSNSRSEMNVSTLELGDSALYLCASSLEGGTGELFFGEGSRLTVL.

This clonotype was recorded many times. The chain couples TRBV27 to TRBJ2-1, with 12 bases aligning to TRBD2. The CDR3 sequence is 18 residues long. Germline V gene sequence: CDR1 MNHEY, CDR2 SMNVEV (reference sequence). Trimming took 6 bases from V and 7 from J; bases not matched to a gene: 16. In nucleotides, the CDR3 is TGTGCCAGCAGCCGAAACTACCTAGGACTAGCGGGGCAGAATGAGCAGTTCTTC. Amino acids: CASSRNYLGLAGQNEQFF.

This clonotype was seen at least ten times. The chain's CDR3 is CASSELAGDEQYF. For the CDR3, the DNA is TGTGCCAGCAGTGAACTAGCGGGGGACGAGCAGTACTTC. The chain links TRBV6-4 to TRBJ2-7; 11 bases line up with TRBD2. Germline CDR1 MRHNA, CDR2 SNTAGT. CDR3 size: 13 residues. V was clipped by 3 bases and J by 5 bases; unmatched bases: 0.

This clonotype was detected many times. V gene TRBV9 combines with J gene TRBJ1-6, with D perhaps matching TRBD1 (5 bases). Trimming shortened V by 0 bases and J by 7 bases, and 11 bases separated the two germline ends. Germline V gene sequence: CDR1 SGDLS, CDR2 YYNGEE. There are 15 residues in the CDR3. For the CDR3, the DNA is TGTGCCAGCAGCGTAGAACCGGGGCAAAATTCACCCCTCCACTTT. Protein sequence: CASSVEPGQNSPLHF.

In its sample, this clonotype was seen once. This may arise from a read error, as a much more abundant clone is one base away. This chain links TRBV11-3 with TRBJ2-5, with D possibly TRBD1 on 6 matching bases. Germline values: CDR1 SGHNT, CDR2 YENEEA. The V gene lost 7 bases and the J gene lost 1 base, with 16 bases spanning the gap. This CDR3 has 15 residues. CDR3 region: CASNSGHSGQETQYF. The CDR3 DNA follows: TGTGCCAGCAACTCGGGACACTCCGGCCAAGAGACCCAGTACTTC.

The rearrangement uses TRBV3-1 and TRBJ1-2; no definite D call. Germline V gene sequence: CDR1 LGHDT, CDR2 YNNKEL (reference sequence). The ends were cut back, 8 bases at V and 4 bases at J, with 14 bases in the middle. CDR3 length equals 13 residues. The CDR3 bases are TGTGCCAGCCGAGGCGGGAGTGGCTATGGCTACACCTTC. Its protein is CASRGGSGYGYTF.

This clonotype appeared many times. V and J are TRBV5-6 and TRBJ1-2, with D perhaps TRBD1 (5 bases). CDR3 length equals 14 residues. V shed 4 bases and J shed 4 bases, with 14 bases lying between them. Germline assignment: CDR1 SGHDT and CDR2 YYEEEE. The CDR3 spells CASSPAAGSYGYTF. In DNA, the CDR3 is TGTGCCAGCAGCCCTGCGGCAGGGAGCTATGGCTACACCTTC.

Concerning this clonotype: A much larger clone differs by one base, so this may be a read error. This rearrangement joins TRBV18 to TRBJ2-7; D possibly corresponds to TRBD1 (6 bases). Germline CDR1 is KGHSH and CDR2 is LQKENI. There are 15 residues in the CDR3. V was cut by 3 bases and J by 9 bases, with 21 bases left in between. CDR3 residues: CASSPIQGQLPRQYF. The CDR3 bases are TGTGCCAGCTCACCCATCCAAGGACAGCTCCCTAGGCAGTACTTC.

This clonotype showed up many times. This rearrangement joins TRBV28 to TRBJ2-2; 8 bases line up with TRBD2. From germline, CDR1 is MDHEN and CDR2 SYDVKM. The ends lost 3 bases at V and 5 bases at J; junction bases unmatched: 2. CDR3 length: 14 residues. The CDR3 here is CASSLRGGTGELFF. In DNA form, the CDR3 reads TGTGCCAGCAGTTTGCGCGGGGGGACCGGGGAGCTGTTTTTT.

This clonotype has at least ten counts. V usage is TRBV5-6 and J usage is TRBJ1-5; D is uncertain. The CDR3 spans 14 residues. The germline V and J ends were trimmed by 1 base and 3 bases, with 8 bases remaining between them. Germline lookup yields CDR1 SGHDT and CDR2 YYEEEE. DNA of the CDR3: TGTGCCAGCAGCTTGAACACTCTCAATCAGCCCCAGCATTTT. As protein: CASSLNTLNQPQHF.

This clonotype was observed at least ten times. The chain carries TRBV7-2 and TRBJ2-7; the match to TRBD2 covers 16 bases. Germline V CDR1 and CDR2: SGHTA, FQGNSA. The CDR3 extends over 18 amino acids. V lost 1 base to trimming and J lost 2 bases; unmatched junction nucleotides: 5. The CDR3 nucleotides are TGTGCCAGCAGCTTAGGGACAGGGACTAGCGGGAGGGCCTACGAGCAGTACTTC. As protein: CASSLGTGTSGRAYEQYF. Variable domain in full (rest from reference TRBV7-2 and TRBJ2-7): GAGVSQSPSNKVTEKGKDVELRCDPISGHTALYWYRQSLGQGLEFLIYFQGNSAPDKSGLPSDRFSAERTGGSVSTLTIQRTQQEDSAVYLCASSLGTGTSGRAYEQYFGPGTRLTVT.

This clonotype was detected ten times or more. This chain joins TRBV5-1 and TRBJ2-1; TRBD2 matches 9 bases. This CDR3 has 15 amino acids. Losses at the gene ends were 0 bases for V and 6 bases for J; bases not matched to a gene: 4. From germline, CDR1 is SGHRS and CDR2 YFSETQ. As DNA, the CDR3 is TGCGCCAGCAGCTTGGTAGCGGGAGCTTCCAATGAGCAGTTCTTC. This encodes CASSLVAGASNEQFF.

The chain recombines TRBV3-1 with TRBJ2-1, with D uncertain. Germline CDR1 reads LGHDT; CDR2 reads YNNKEL (reference sequence). CDR3 length: 14 residues. Trimming removed 1 base at V and 3 bases at J, with 7 bases between. This CDR3 reads CASSQGLVYNEQFF. In DNA, the CDR3 is TGTGCCAGCAGCCAAGGTCTAGTCTACAATGAGCAGTTCTTC.

This clonotype was recorded many times. V and J are TRBV5-6 and TRBJ1-5; TRBD1 agrees at 9 bases. The CDR3 length is 14 residues. J lost 3 bases, V lost 3 bases, and 1 base had no gene match. The germline V gene has CDR1 SGHDT and CDR2 YYEEEE. The CDR3 coding sequence is TGTGCCAGCAGCTGGACAGGGGACAATCAGCCCCAGCATTTT. This sequence encodes CASSWTGDNQPQHF.

This clonotype was detected ten times or more. The V and J genes are TRBV5-1 and TRBJ2-5; possible D gene TRBD2, 6 bases. The CDR3 is made up of 13 amino acids. V lost 4 bases, J lost 4 bases, and 11 bases lay in between. CDR1 and CDR2 from the germline V gene are SGHRS and YFSETQ. CDR3 sequence reads: CASSGGMSETQYF. In DNA form, the CDR3 reads TGCGCCAGCAGCGGCGGGATGTCAGAGACCCAGTACTTC.

This clonotype was detected only a few times. V is TRBV27 and J is TRBJ1-5; the D gene is possibly TRBD1 (5 bases). The V end was cut by 6 bases, the J end by 6 bases, with 12 bases between. Germline lookup yields CDR1 MNHEY and CDR2 SMNVEV (reference sequence). This CDR3 is 13 amino acids long. The CDR3: CASSPWGSQPQHF. Here the CDR3 DNA reads TGTGCCAGCAGCCCCTGGGGGAGTCAGCCCCAGCATTTT.

This clonotype was recorded many times. The rearrangement links TRBV29-1 to TRBJ1-4, with 8 bases fitting TRBD1. CDR1 and CDR2 from the germline V gene are SQVTM and ANQGSEA. The V and J ends lost 6 bases and 5 bases, in that order; junction bases with no gene match: 8. The length of the CDR3 is 14 residues. CDR3 bases: TGCAGCGTGGGTAACAGGGGGTCGAATGAAAAACTGTTTTTT. Translation: CSVGNRGSNEKLFF.